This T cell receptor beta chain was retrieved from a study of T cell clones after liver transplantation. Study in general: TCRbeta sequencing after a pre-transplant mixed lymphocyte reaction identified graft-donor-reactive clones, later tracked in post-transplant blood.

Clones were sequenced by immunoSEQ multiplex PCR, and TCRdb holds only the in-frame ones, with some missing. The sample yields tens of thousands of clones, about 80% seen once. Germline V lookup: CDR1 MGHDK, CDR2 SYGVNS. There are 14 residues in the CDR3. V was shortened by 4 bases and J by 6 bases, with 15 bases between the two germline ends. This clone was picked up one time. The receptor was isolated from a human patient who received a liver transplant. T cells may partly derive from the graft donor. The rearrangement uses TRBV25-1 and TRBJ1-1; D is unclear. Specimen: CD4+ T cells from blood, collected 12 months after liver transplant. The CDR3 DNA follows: TGTGCCAGCAGTGGTGGTTGGGGTATCGCTGAAGCTTTCTTT. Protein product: CASSGGWGIAEAFF.